The 16 T cell receptor beta chains in this list originate from one sample, sequenced in a study of shared clonotypes between healthy human individuals. Sequencing used immunoSEQ multiplex PCR; TCRdb keeps in-frame clones, though not all of them. The sample yields about 2.4 million clones, roughly 93% seen once. The sample taken for sequencing was naive CD4+ T cells from PBMCs. Noted subset: CD45RA+ positively selected. The receptors come from a man between 18 and 35 years old in good health. Some clones in this sample may be carry-over from other donors' samples.

The chain is built from TRBV5-1 and TRBJ1-3, with D possibly TRBD1 on 6 matching bases. The CDR3 has 14 residues. Looked up from germline, CDR1 is SGHRS and CDR2 is YFSETQ. The V end was cut by 4 bases, the J end by 2 bases, with 10 bases between. The CDR3 DNA reads as TGCGCCAGCAGCCCTCAGGGGACTGGAAACACCATATATTTT. Its protein product is CASSPQGTGNTIYF.

CDR3: CASRIGQGSAYEQYF. The CDR3 DNA is TGTGCCAGCAGAATAGGACAGGGGTCGGCCTACGAGCAGTACTTC. V gene TRBV2 combines with J gene TRBJ2-7; 9 nucleotides line up with TRBD1. The germline V gene encodes CDR1 SNHLY and CDR2 FYNNEI. Losses at the gene ends were 6 bases for V and 2 bases for J; bases not matched to a gene: 8. The CDR3 has 15 residues.

The J gene is TRBJ2-3, the V gene TRBV9; perhaps TRBD2 as D (5 bases). This CDR3 spans 20 amino acids. Trimming stripped 0 bases from V and 0 bases from J, with 23 bases between. From germline, CDR1 is SGDLS and CDR2 YYNGEE. The CDR3 nucleotides read TGTGCCAGCAGCGTAGTTCCCAGTTTCGTCGCGGGCGAGAGCACAGATACGCAGTATTTT. It encodes CASSVVPSFVAGESTDTQYF.

This clone has just a few counts. The rearrangement links TRBV5-4 to TRBJ1-2, with TRBD1 identical over 8 bases. Germline CDR1 and CDR2: SGHNT and YYREEE (reference sequence). CDR3 size: 15 residues. Trimming at V came to 1 base and at J to 5 bases, leaving 7 bases not matched to a gene. The CDR3 loop is CASSLPQTGAYGYTF. CDR3 DNA sequence: TGTGCCAGCAGCTTGCCCCAGACAGGGGCTTATGGCTACACCTTC.

The rearrangement links TRBV5-1 to TRBJ2-2; maybe TRBD1 (5 bases). Germline V gene sequence: CDR1 SGHRS, CDR2 YFSETQ. The ends were cut back, 4 bases at V and 3 bases at J, with 13 bases in the middle. CDR3 length: 15 residues. DNA for the CDR3: TGCGCCAGCAGCAGGGGTGGAAGCGACACCGGGGAGCTGTTTTTT. Translating gives CASSRGGSDTGELFF. Complete variable domain (other parts from reference TRBV5-1 and TRBJ2-2): KAGVTQTPRYLIKTRGQQVTLSCSPISGHRSVSWYQQTPGQGLQFLFEYFSETQRNKGNFPGRFSGRQFSNSRSEMNVSTLELGDSALYLCASSRGGSDTGELFFGEGSRLTVL.

Only one count was recorded for this clone. This rearrangement joins TRBV5-4 to TRBJ1-5, with D maybe TRBD1 (5 bases). The CDR3 is 14 amino acids. V was shortened by 4 bases and J by 6 bases, with 14 bases between the two germline ends. The germline V gene has CDR1 SGHNT and CDR2 YYREEE (reference sequence). The CDR3 coding sequence is TGTGCCAGCAGCCCCGACCTCGGGGGTCAGCCCCAGCATTTT. Translated, it gives CASSPDLGGQPQHF.

The V and J genes are TRBV9 and TRBJ2-7; 10 bases map to TRBD2. The germline V gene has CDR1 SGDLS and CDR2 YYNGEE. This CDR3 is 16 amino acids long. With 0 bases clipped from V and 7 bases from J, the junction kept 10 bases outside the gene matches. Here the CDR3 reads CASSVGSAGGLWEQYF. The CDR3 coding sequence is TGTGCCAGCAGCGTAGGGTCAGCGGGAGGGCTTTGGGAGCAGTACTTC.

This chain joins TRBV6-5 and TRBJ1-1; D remains unclear. V dropped 6 bases and J dropped 1 base, with 15 bases sitting between them. The CDR3 is 15 amino acids. Germline lookup yields CDR1 MNHEY and CDR2 SVGAGI. The CDR3 nucleotides read TGTGCCAGCAGCCAAGGAGGAAACCGGAACACTGAAGCTTTCTTT. It yields the protein CASSQGGNRNTEAFF.

The chain combines TRBV29-1 with TRBJ2-7; 11 nucleotides align to TRBD2. The CDR3 runs to 15 residues. Per germline, CDR1 SQVTM and CDR2 ANQGSEA. J was trimmed by 4 bases and V by 4 bases; bases with no gene match: 9. Here the CDR3 reads CSVGLAGSTKYEQYF. The CDR3, as DNA: TGCAGCGTTGGACTAGCGGGAAGTACGAAGTACGAGCAGTACTTC.

J is TRBJ1-4 and V is TRBV19, with a tentative D call TRBD1 (5 bases). Trimming shortened V by 6 bases and J by 2 bases, and 19 bases separated the two germline ends. Germline lookup yields CDR1 LNHDA and CDR2 SQIVND (reference sequence). The CDR3 runs to 17 residues. CDR3 protein: CASSSIGALSTNEKLFF. In DNA form, the CDR3 reads TGTGCCAGTAGCTCTATCGGGGCGCTCTCTACTAATGAAAAACTGTTTTTT. The whole variable domain, remainder taken from reference TRBV19 and TRBJ1-4, is DGGITQSPKYLFRKEGQNVTLSCEQNLNHDAMYWYRQDPGQGLRLIYYSQIVNDFQKGDIAEGYSVSREKKESFPLTVTSAQKNPTAFYLCASSSIGALSTNEKLFFGSGTQLSVL.

The chain couples TRBV4-1 to TRBJ1-6, with 9 nucleotides matching TRBD1. Looked up from germline, CDR1 is MGHRA and CDR2 is YSYEKL. V was pared by 2 bases and J by 7 bases, with 12 bases of the junction left unmatched. The CDR3 runs 18 residues. In DNA, the CDR3 is TGCGCCAGCAGCCAACTTGGGACAGGGCCCTTCCTCAATTCACCCCTCCACTTT. Encoded protein: CASSQLGTGPFLNSPLHF.

The rearrangement uses TRBV27 and TRBJ2-5; no clear D gene. The CDR3 spans 13 residues. The V end was cut by 6 bases, the J end by 2 bases, with 10 bases between. From germline, CDR1 is MNHEY and CDR2 SMNVEV (reference sequence). CDR3 coding DNA: TGTGCCAGCAGCGGAAAGTATCAAGAGACCCAGTACTTC. Its protein product is CASSGKYQETQYF.

The chain is built from TRBV28 and TRBJ2-1, with 9 nucleotides matching TRBD2. Trimming removed 6 bases from V and 4 bases from J; junction bases left unmatched: 10. The germline V gene encodes CDR1 MDHEN and CDR2 SYDVKM. This CDR3 region has 16 residues. The CDR3 reads CASSHRVAGVYNEQFF. Here the CDR3 DNA reads TGTGCCAGCAGCCATAGGGTAGCGGGAGTGTACAATGAGCAGTTCTTC.

The chain uses TRBV18 and TRBJ2-5, with 7 positions matching TRBD1. The ends lost 4 bases at V and 0 bases at J; junction bases unmatched: 8. The germline V gene encodes CDR1 KGHSH and CDR2 LQKENI. The CDR3 is 16 residues long. CDR3 sequence: CASSLQTGSYQETQYF. Here the CDR3 DNA reads TGTGCCAGCTCACTACAGACAGGGAGCTACCAAGAGACCCAGTACTTC.

This rearrangement joins TRBV14 to TRBJ2-2; possible D gene TRBD2, 7 bases. Per germline, CDR1 SGHDN and CDR2 FVKESK. This CDR3 region has 14 residues. V was clipped by 4 bases and J by 9 bases, with 15 bases between them. For the CDR3, the DNA is TGTGCCAGCAGCCGAACGGGGGGCAGCAGGGAGCTGTTTTTT. Protein sequence: CASSRTGGSRELFF.

V gene TRBV10-3 combines with J gene TRBJ2-5; tentatively, D is TRBD1 (6 bases). The germline V and J ends were trimmed by 0 bases and 3 bases, with 11 bases remaining between them. Germline CDR1 and CDR2: ENHRY and SYGVKD. The CDR3 is made up of 15 amino acids. The chain's CDR3 is CAISESRTDKETQYF. The CDR3, as DNA: TGTGCCATCAGTGAGTCCCGGACAGATAAAGAGACCCAGTACTTC.